This section outlines one T cell receptor (beta chain) sequence together with its context. Its antigen is undetermined. A much larger clone is a single base away; this may be a read error. This CDR3 comprises 17 residues. J was trimmed by 3 bases and V by 5 bases; bases with no gene match: 9. Germline values: CDR1 SGHVS, CDR2 FQNEAQ. The sample is drawn from a study of CD8+CD57+ T cells in acquired aplastic anemia. At the level of the study: Sorted CD4+ and CD8+ cell DNA averaged about 3.5 ug. For CD4+ cells, healthy donors had an average of roughly 11 million reads. The study's findings and limits: Significant differences in CD8+ Simpson's diversity were not observed between patients and controls. Overlapping CD8+ CDR3 repertoires of patients and controls contained some 30 shared sequences.

Template material for TCR beta VDJ and CDR3 profiling consisted of genomic DNA. TCRdb recomputed calls from the reads with MiXCR, one row per CDR3 protein. The sample consists of about 190,000 distinct CDR3 sequences, approximately 49% of them appearing once. The sequence was collected from a human donor in good health, serving as a control. What was sequenced was sorted CD4+, CD8+, or CD8+CD57+ T cells (not recorded which) from PBMCs. J is TRBJ1-6 and V is TRBV7-8; 8 bases agree with TRBD1. The CDR3 bases are TGTGCCAGCAGCCGAGGGCGACAGGGGAGCTATAATTCACCCCTCCACTTT. Residues: CASSRGRQGSYNSPLHF.